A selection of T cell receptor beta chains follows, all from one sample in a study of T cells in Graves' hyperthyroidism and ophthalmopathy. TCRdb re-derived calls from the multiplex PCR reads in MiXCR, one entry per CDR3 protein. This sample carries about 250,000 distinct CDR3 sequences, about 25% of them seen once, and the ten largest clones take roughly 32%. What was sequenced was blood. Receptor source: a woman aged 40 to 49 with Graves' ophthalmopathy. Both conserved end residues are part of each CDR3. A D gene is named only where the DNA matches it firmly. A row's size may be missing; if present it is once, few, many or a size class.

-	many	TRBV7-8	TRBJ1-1	CASSLAGFTLNTEAFF	TGTGCCAGCAGCTTAGCGGGGTTCACCCTGAACACTGAAGCTTTCTTT
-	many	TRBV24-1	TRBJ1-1	CATSDSGGTEAFF	TGTGCCACCAGTGATTCCGGAGGAACTGAAGCTTTCTTT
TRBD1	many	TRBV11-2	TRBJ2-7	CASSSQTGSSEQYF	TGTGCCAGCAGCTCCCAGACAGGGTCCAGCGAGCAGTACTTC
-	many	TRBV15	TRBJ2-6	CATSRELPGATGANVLTF	TGTGCCACCAGCAGAGAGCTTCCGGGGGCGACGGGGGCCAACGTCCTGACTTTC
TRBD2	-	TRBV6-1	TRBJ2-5	CASRVGLAGDRQETQYF	TGTGCCAGCAGGGTGGGACTAGCGGGAGATCGGCAAGAGACCCAGTACTTC
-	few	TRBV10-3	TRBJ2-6	CATTPWSGGANVLTF	TGTGCCACCACCCCTTGGTCTGGAGGGGCCAACGTCCTGACTTTC
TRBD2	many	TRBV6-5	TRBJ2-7	CASRTGGAEQYF	TGTGCCAGCAGAACGGGGGGTGCCGAGCAGTACTTC
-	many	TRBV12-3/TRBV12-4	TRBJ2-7	CASSLLMGNSDEQYF	TGTGCCAGCAGTTTATTAATGGGAAATAGTGACGAGCAGTACTTC
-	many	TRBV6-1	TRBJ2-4	CASSLLSGEVQNIQYF	TGTGCCAGCAGCTTGTTGTCAGGGGAGGTACAAAACATTCAGTACTTC
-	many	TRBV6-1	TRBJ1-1	CASTLTGGTEAFF	TGTGCCAGCACACTGACCGGGGGCACTGAAGCTTTCTTT
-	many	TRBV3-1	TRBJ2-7	CASSQVGAAGNYEQYF	TGTGCCAGCAGCCAAGTAGGTGCTGCGGGCAACTACGAGCAGTACTTC
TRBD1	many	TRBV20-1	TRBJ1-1	CSARGYGTGGTEAFF	TGCAGTGCTAGAGGTTACGGGACAGGGGGCACTGAAGCTTTCTTT
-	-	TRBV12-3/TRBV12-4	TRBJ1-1	CASSLLPANTEAFF	TGTGCCAGCAGTTTACTTCCAGCGAACACTGAAGCTTTCTTT
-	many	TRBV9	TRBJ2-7	CASSVEAVSYEQYF	TGTGCCAGCAGCGTAGAGGCAGTCTCCTACGAGCAGTACTTC
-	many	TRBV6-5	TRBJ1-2	CASSYSSGNYGYTF	TGTGCCAGCAGTTACTCGTCCGGCAACTATGGCTACACCTTC
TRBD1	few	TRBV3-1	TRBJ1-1	CASSDTGDTEAFF	TGTGCCAGCAGCGATACAGGGGACACTGAAGCTTTCTTT
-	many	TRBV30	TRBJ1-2	CAWSVGHGNYGYTF	TGTGCCTGGAGTGTGGGGCACGGCAACTATGGCTACACCTTC
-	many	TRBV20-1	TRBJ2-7	CSATTLTTYEQYF	TGCAGTGCTACTACATTGACAACCTACGAGCAGTACTTC
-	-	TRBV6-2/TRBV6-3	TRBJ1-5	CASSDPGQTGLQPQHF	TGTGCCAGCAGTGACCCCGGCCAGACGGGGTTGCAGCCCCAGCATTTT
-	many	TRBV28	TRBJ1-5	CASETPTLGRNQPQHF	TGTGCCAGCGAAACCCCCACTTTAGGTCGCAATCAGCCCCAGCATTTT
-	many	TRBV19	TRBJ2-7	CASSSRGGGSGDEQYF	TGTGCCAGTAGTTCGCGAGGGGGAGGCTCCGGGGACGAGCAGTACTTC
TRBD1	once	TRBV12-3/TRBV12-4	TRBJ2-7	CASSWGDRVTYEQYF	TGTGCCAGCAGCTGGGGGGACAGGGTCACCTACGAGCAGTACTTC
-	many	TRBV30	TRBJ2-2	CAWSELARGTGELFF	TGTGCCTGGAGTGAGTTAGCGAGAGGCACCGGGGAGCTGTTTTTT
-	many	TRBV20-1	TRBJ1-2	CSARDPRVDYGYTF	TGCAGTGCTAGGGATCCTCGGGTGGACTATGGCTACACCTTC
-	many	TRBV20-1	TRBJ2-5	CSARDEGRTQYF	TGCAGTGCTAGAGACGAAGGTCGGACCCAGTACTTC
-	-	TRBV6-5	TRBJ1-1	CASSYVARGRGGTEAFF	TGTGCCAGCAGTTACGTGGCGAGGGGCAGGGGAGGTACTGAAGCTTTCTTT
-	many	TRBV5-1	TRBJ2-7	CASSTGVPSYEQYF	TGCGCCAGCAGCACTGGTGTCCCCTCCTACGAACAGTACTTC
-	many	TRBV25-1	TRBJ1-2	CASSGFGQRGYTF	TGTGCCAGCAGCGGGTTTGGACAACGCGGCTACACCTTC
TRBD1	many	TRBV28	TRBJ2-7	CASSSTGTGRNEQYF	TGTGCCAGCAGTTCAACCGGGACAGGTAGAAACGAGCAGTACTTC
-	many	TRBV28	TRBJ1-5	CASSPLGPQPQHF	TGTGCCAGCAGCCCTCTCGGACCTCAGCCCCAGCATTTT
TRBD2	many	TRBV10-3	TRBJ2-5	CAISDRLAGDRETQYF	TGTGCCATCAGTGACCGACTAGCGGGAGATAGGGAGACCCAGTACTTC
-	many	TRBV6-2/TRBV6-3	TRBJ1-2	CASSYTGTTSYGYTF	TGTGCCAGCAGTTACACAGGGACTACCTCCTATGGCTACACCTTC
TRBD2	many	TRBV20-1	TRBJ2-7	CSASGLAPPYEQYF	TGCAGTGCTAGCGGACTAGCGCCACCCTACGAGCAGTACTTC
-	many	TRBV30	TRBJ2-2	CAWSSWLSTGELFF	TGTGCCTGGAGTAGCTGGCTGAGCACCGGGGAGCTGTTTTTT
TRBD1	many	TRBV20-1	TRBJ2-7	CSAEFDRAAYEQYF	TGCAGTGCGGAATTCGACAGGGCAGCCTACGAACAGTACTTC
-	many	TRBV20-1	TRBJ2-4	CSARDQYNIGVIAKNIQYF	TGCAGTGCTAGAGATCAATATAACATCGGGGTTATAGCCAAAAACATTCAGTACTTC
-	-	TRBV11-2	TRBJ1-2	CASSSRTNYGYTF	TGTGCCAGCAGCTCAAGGACGAACTATGGCTACACCTTC
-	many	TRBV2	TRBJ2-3	CASSEDVKDTQYF	TGTGCCAGCAGTGAGGATGTAAAGGATACGCAGTATTTT
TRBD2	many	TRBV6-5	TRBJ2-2	CASRGAGTSGTGELFF	TGTGCCAGCAGGGGCGCCGGGACTAGCGGGACCGGGGAGCTGTTTTTT
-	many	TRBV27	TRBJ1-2	CASSFNRADYGYTF	TGTGCCAGCAGTTTTAACAGGGCAGACTATGGCTACACCTTC
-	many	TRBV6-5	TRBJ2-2	CASRPRLTGELFF	TGTGCCAGCAGGCCAAGACTCACCGGGGAGCTGTTTTTT